Listed here are 26 T cell receptor beta chains from one sample, sequenced in a study of T cells after yellow fever vaccination. Via MiXCR, TCRdb re-called the 5' RACE reads, giving one row per CDR3 protein. The sample lists about 320,000 distinct CDR3 sequences, about 4.5% occurring once. The source was PBMCs, collected 15 days after the yellow fever booster vaccination. Every receptor here comes from a man aged 18-30 years who received the YFV17D yellow fever vaccine.

Many counts were recorded for this clonotype. V usage is TRBV7-2 and J usage is TRBJ1-1; D is ambiguous. V lost 6 bases and J 1 base, leaving 9 bases between the germline ends. The CDR3 consists of 13 residues. CDR1 and CDR2 (germline): SGHTA, FQGNSA. CDR3 region: CASSTNANTEAFF. DNA of the CDR3: TGTGCCAGCAGTACCAACGCGAACACTGAAGCTTTCTTT.

This clonotype was observed at least ten times. The chain links TRBV4-1 to TRBJ1-6, with TRBD1 matching 10 bases. The CDR3 runs to 15 residues. V was clipped by 0 bases and J by 10 bases; unmatched bases: 3. CDR1 and CDR2 from the germline V gene are MGHRA and YSYEKL. CDR3 bases: TGCGCCAGCAGCCAAGACGACAGGGGGCTATCACCCCTCCACTTT. It is translated as CASSQDDRGLSPLHF.

This clonotype was observed a handful of times. The V gene is TRBV7-2, the J gene TRBJ2-6; tentatively, D is TRBD1 (6 bases). The CDR3 runs to 17 residues. V lost 6 bases to trimming and J lost 4 bases, with 19 bases between them. Germline CDR1 is SGHTA and CDR2 is FQGNSA. CDR3 amino acids: CASREPGHASGANVLTF. As DNA, the CDR3 is TGTGCCAGCAGGGAGCCGGGACACGCCTCGGGGGCCAACGTCCTGACTTTC.

The sample holds many counts of this clonotype. CDR3 sequence reads: CASSLPTTGGLGQPQHF. In DNA form, the CDR3 reads TGTGCCAGCAGCTTACCAACGACAGGGGGCTTGGGGCAGCCCCAGCATTTT. The chain is built from TRBV7-2 and TRBJ1-5; 10 nucleotides agree with TRBD1. Trimming removed 2 bases from V and 7 bases from J; junction bases left unmatched: 11. Germline V lookup: CDR1 SGHTA, CDR2 FQGNSA. This CDR3 has 17 residues. The whole variable domain, filled in from reference TRBV7-2 and TRBJ1-5, reads GAGVSQSPSNKVTEKGKDVELRCDPISGHTALYWYRQSLGQGLEFLIYFQGNSAPDKSGLPSDRFSAERTGGSVSTLTIQRTQQEDSAVYLCASSLPTTGGLGQPQHFGDGTRLSIL.

This clonotype was found once. The chain couples TRBV29-1 to TRBJ1-1; 7 bases match TRBD1. The CDR3 totals 14 residues. V lost 8 bases, J lost 3 bases, and 12 bases stayed unmatched. Germline lookup yields CDR1 SQVTM and CDR2 ANQGSEA. The CDR3: CSSTPGTVYTEAFF. In DNA, the CDR3 is TGCAGCTCAACACCCGGGACAGTCTACACTGAAGCTTTCTTT.

V and J are TRBV6-5 and TRBJ1-2; D unresolved. Trimming cost V 2 bases and J 8 bases, with 15 bases left between them. The CDR3 spans 14 residues. Germline V lookup: CDR1 MNHEY, CDR2 SVGAGI. CDR3 region: CASSYGILTGGYTF. For the CDR3, the DNA is TGTGCCAGCAGTTACGGCATACTAACGGGAGGCTACACCTTC.

This clonotype came up many times. J is TRBJ1-1 and V is TRBV5-1; D not resolved. CDR3 length: 13 amino acids. The ends were cut back, 1 base at V and 4 bases at J, with 8 bases in the middle. Germline V gene sequence: CDR1 SGHRS, CDR2 YFSETQ. The CDR3 bases are TGCGCCAGCAGCTTGCTGGGCCGCACTGAAGCTTTCTTT. Translating it yields CASSLLGRTEAFF.

This clonotype has a count of ten or more. V is TRBV5-6 and J is TRBJ2-1; D may match TRBD1 or TRBD2 (6 bases each). Trimming took 5 bases from V and 3 from J, leaving 15 bases between them. The CDR3 spans 15 residues. Germline CDR1 and CDR2: SGHDT and YYEEEE. In nucleotides, the CDR3 is TGTGCCAGCAGTTCACGGGGGCGCGGCTACAATGAGCAGTTCTTC. It encodes CASSSRGRGYNEQFF.

This clonotype was seen at least ten times. The V and J genes are TRBV4-1 and TRBJ2-1; D is possibly TRBD2 (6 bases). V lost 1 base, J lost 2 bases, and 15 bases lay in between. The CDR3 has 17 residues. Germline lookup yields CDR1 MGHRA and CDR2 YSYEKL. CDR3 loop: CASSQARGLKTYNEQFF. The CDR3 DNA reads as TGCGCCAGCAGCCAAGCCCGGGGACTTAAGACCTACAATGAGCAGTTCTTC.

This chain joins TRBV7-2 and TRBJ2-7; possible D gene TRBD2, 5 bases. Germline CDR1 is SGHTA and CDR2 is FQGNSA. This CDR3 has 13 residues. Deletions cut 4 bases from V and 6 bases from J, with 13 bases between. The CDR3 reads CASSYNEGGEQYV. CDR3 DNA sequence: TGTGCCAGCAGCTATAACGAGGGTGGCGAGCAGTACGTC.

The table lists this clonotype with many counts. J is TRBJ2-3 and V is TRBV9, with D possibly matching TRBD1 (6 bases). Trimming took 4 bases from V and 5 from J, leaving 17 bases between them. The CDR3 runs to 15 residues. Germline V gene lookup returns CDR1 SGDLS and CDR2 YYNGEE. DNA for the CDR3: TGTGCCAGCAGCCTCGAAGGGGGTAGTATAGATACGCAGTATTTT. Its translation is CASSLEGGSIDTQYF.

This clonotype was seen at least ten times. The CDR3 DNA is TGTGCCAGCAGCGTAGGTGGGGGGAGTAATTCACCCCTCCACTTT. Its protein product is CASSVGGGSNSPLHF. The chain joins TRBV9 to TRBJ1-6, with D possibly TRBD1 on 5 matching bases. CDR3 length: 15 amino acids. Germline V CDR1 and CDR2: SGDLS, YYNGEE. Trimming took off 0 bases at V and 6 bases at J, with 10 bases between the two ends.

This clonotype was recorded a few times. The chain carries TRBV4-1 and TRBJ2-5; D is ambiguous. CDR3 length: 13 residues. The germline CDR1 and CDR2 sequences are MGHRA and YSYEKL. Trimming shortened V by 7 bases and J by 10 bases, and 19 bases separated the two germline ends. The CDR3 region is CASNHFRCQVQYF. CDR3 DNA: TGCGCCAGCAACCACTTCCGCTGTCAAGTCCAGTACTTC.

Many counts were recorded for this clonotype. The CDR3 DNA reads as TGCGCCAGCAGCTTGCTCCCGACCCGGAGGAATGAGCAGTTCTTC. Translated: CASSLLPTRRNEQFF. V is TRBV5-1 and J is TRBJ2-1, with a tentative D call TRBD2 (5 bases). The CDR3 extends over 15 amino acids. CDR1 is SGHRS, CDR2 YFSETQ, per germline. The V gene lost 1 base and the J gene lost 7 bases, with 15 bases spanning the gap.

The sample holds a few counts of this clonotype. The chain couples TRBV20-1 to TRBJ1-2, with D unresolved. The CDR3 sequence is 13 residues long. Germline lookup yields CDR1 DFQATT and CDR2 SNEGSKA (reference sequence). V was pared by 0 bases and J by 1 base, with 6 bases between. The CDR3 loop is CSAREGFNYGYTF. CDR3 coding DNA: TGCAGTGCTAGAGAGGGGTTTAACTATGGCTACACCTTC.

This clonotype was observed many times. J is TRBJ2-5 and V is TRBV7-2; possibly TRBD1 or TRBD2 for D (5 bases each). Germline values: CDR1 SGHTA, CDR2 FQGNSA. This CDR3 has 13 residues. The V and J ends lost 6 bases and 1 base respectively, with 9 bases between them. The CDR3 DNA reads TGTGCCAGCAGTCCCGGGACCCAAGAGACCCAGTACTTC. Translated: CASSPGTQETQYF.

The CDR3 DNA follows: TGTGCCAGCAGCCACAGGGGACTCTCCTATAATTCACCCCTCCACTTT. Translated: CASSHRGLSYNSPLHF. V usage is TRBV11-1 and J usage is TRBJ1-6; TRBD1 matches 7 bases. The germline gives CDR1 SGHAT, CDR2 FQDESV (reference sequence). Trimming cost V 5 bases and J 0 bases; bases outside gene matches: 4. This CDR3 comprises 16 residues.

As regards this clonotype: This sequence may be a read error, since a much larger clone differs from it by one base. This chain joins TRBV5-5 and TRBJ2-2, with a possible D match to TRBD2 (5 bases). The length of the CDR3 is 13 residues. Germline lookup yields CDR1 SGHKS and CDR2 YYEKEE (reference sequence). The V and J ends lost 0 bases and 7 bases respectively, with 7 bases between them. The CDR3 region has the DNA TGTGCCAGCAGCTTGGTAGGGAGCGGGGAGCTGTTTTTT. Translated: CASSLVGSGELFF.

This clonotype was detected a few times. V usage is TRBV29-1 and J usage is TRBJ2-5, with D possibly matching TRBD1 (5 bases). Germline loops: CDR1 SQVTM, CDR2 ANQGSEA. V was pared by 2 bases and J by 5 bases, with 15 bases between. The CDR3 is 14 residues long. The chain's CDR3 is CSVESRGAGETQYF. Written as DNA, the CDR3 is TGCAGCGTTGAAAGTAGGGGCGCCGGGGAGACCCAGTACTTC.

This clonotype was found many times. The chain links TRBV6-1 to TRBJ1-1; no reliable D call. The CDR3 totals 11 residues. V was clipped by 1 base and J by 9 bases, with 6 bases between them. Germline values: CDR1 MNHNS, CDR2 SASEGT. The CDR3 here is CASSEEHQAFF. DNA of the CDR3: TGTGCCAGCAGTGAAGAACACCAAGCTTTCTTT.

V is TRBV19 and J is TRBJ2-3; perhaps TRBD2 as D (7 bases). There are 13 residues in the CDR3. Germline V CDR1 and CDR2: LNHDA, SQIVND (reference sequence). V lost 4 bases and J 6 bases, leaving 11 bases between the germline ends. This CDR3 reads CASSTGGLDTQYF. The CDR3 DNA reads TGTGCCAGTAGTACCGGGGGGCTCGATACGCAGTATTTT.

This clonotype was detected many times. V gene TRBV7-8 combines with J gene TRBJ1-2; D gene uncertain. The CDR3 consists of 14 residues. V lost 5 bases and J 4 bases, leaving 14 bases between the germline ends. CDR1 and CDR2 (germline): SGHVS, FQNEAQ. CDR3 nucleotide sequence: TGTGCCAGCAGCATCCTAACCGGCGGCTATGGCTACACCTTC. Protein sequence: CASSILTGGYGYTF.

The chain uses TRBV2 and TRBJ1-6; no clear D gene. With 6 bases removed from V and 10 bases from J, the gap between germline ends came to 10 bases. Germline V gives CDR1 SNHLY, CDR2 FYNNEI. The CDR3 loop spans 12 amino acids. The CDR3 nucleotides read TGTGCCAGCAGCCAACAGATCTCACCCCTCCACTTT. Its translation is CASSQQISPLHF.

This clonotype was recorded at least ten times. V gene TRBV5-1 combines with J gene TRBJ1-4; D call uncertain. Deletions cut 5 bases from V and 8 bases from J, with 16 bases between. The CDR3 is 14 residues long. Germline-derived CDR1 and CDR2 are SGHRS and YFSETQ. The CDR3 reads CASRDGEAYEKLFF. The DNA of the CDR3 is TGCGCCAGCAGAGATGGAGAGGCATACGAAAAACTGTTTTTT.

The rearrangement uses TRBV15 and TRBJ2-2; unclear D gene. Germline V gene sequence: CDR1 LNHNV, CDR2 YYDKDF (reference sequence). The germline V and J ends were trimmed by 5 bases and 7 bases, with 5 bases remaining between them. This CDR3 has 11 amino acids. CDR3 nucleotides: TGTGCCACCAGCCGTGTCGGGGAGCTGTTTTTT. It encodes CATSRVGELFF.

The table lists this clonotype with a few counts. This chain joins TRBV12-3 or TRBV12-4 and TRBJ1-2; tentatively, D is TRBD1 (6 bases). V was cut by 3 bases and J by 4 bases, with 24 bases left in between. The CDR3 extends over 18 amino acids. The DNA for the CDR3 is TGTGCCAGCAGTTTGTCCCTCGGAGGGGGGCCAGAAATCTATGGCTACACCTTC. Translated: CASSLSLGGGPEIYGYTF.